The 26 T cell receptor beta chains below were found in one sample sequenced in a study of blood T cell repertoires in COVID-19. TCRdb's copy holds only in-frame clones and misses some; the assay was immunoSEQ multiplex PCR. The top ten hold 1.5% to 2% of the sample, which has a few hundred thousand clones, about 88% seen once. The source material was peripheral blood. The receptors here all came from an older man with acute or convalescent COVID-19.

The chain recombines TRBV27 with TRBJ2-1; 10 nucleotides match TRBD2. The V segment lost 6 bases and the J segment 9 bases; nucleotides outside the gene matches: 8. This CDR3 has 14 amino acids. CDR1 and CDR2 (germline): MNHEY, SMNVEV (reference sequence). CDR3 loop: CASRASGSMGEQFF. Here the CDR3 DNA reads TGTGCCAGCAGGGCTAGCGGGAGCATGGGTGAGCAGTTCTTC.

This chain connects TRBV7-2 to TRBJ2-7; tentatively, D is TRBD2 (6 bases). CDR1 SGHTA and CDR2 FQGNSA come from the germline V gene. CDR3 size: 14 residues. V lost 5 bases and J 4 bases, leaving 15 bases between the germline ends. CDR3 nucleotide sequence: TGTGCCAGCAGCCCCGGCGGGATGGAGTACGAGCAGTACTTC. This encodes CASSPGGMEYEQYF. The complete variable domain, with remaining parts taken from reference TRBV7-2 and TRBJ2-7, reads GAGVSQSPSNKVTEKGKDVELRCDPISGHTALYWYRQSLGQGLEFLIYFQGNSAPDKSGLPSDRFSAERTGGSVSTLTIQRTQQEDSAVYLCASSPGGMEYEQYFGPGTRLTVT.

V is TRBV18 and J is TRBJ1-4; no clear D. The CDR3 has 13 amino acids. V lost 5 bases and J lost 5, with 9 bases in between. The germline V gene encodes CDR1 KGHSH and CDR2 LQKENI. Here the CDR3 DNA reads TGTGCCAGCTCATCCCAAAAAAATGAAAAACTGTTTTTT. Its translation is CASSSQKNEKLFF.

This chain uses TRBV12-5 with TRBJ1-5; 8 positions match TRBD1. Trimming cost V 3 bases and J 2 bases; bases outside gene matches: 21. The CDR3 is 21 amino acids. CDR1 and CDR2 (germline): LGHNT, FRNRAP. Written as DNA, the CDR3 is TGTGCTAGTGGTTTCCACCAATCGGGCCAGCGATGGGGACAGGGCAATCAGCCCCAGCATTTT. Translated: CASGFHQSGQRWGQGNQPQHF.

This chain connects TRBV19 to TRBJ2-5; no definite D call. Germline V gene sequence: CDR1 LNHDA, CDR2 SQIVND (reference sequence). CDR3 size: 13 residues. Trimming shortened V by 5 bases and J by 5 bases, and 12 bases separated the two germline ends. In nucleotides, the CDR3 is TGTGCCAGTAGTGACCAGGTTCGGGAGACCCAGTACTTC. This translates into CASSDQVRETQYF. Drawing the rest from reference TRBV19 and TRBJ2-5, the complete variable domain is DGGITQSPKYLFRKEGQNVTLSCEQNLNHDAMYWYRQDPGQGLRLIYYSQIVNDFQKGDIAEGYSVSREKKESFPLTVTSAQKNPTAFYLCASSDQVRETQYFGPGTRLLVL.

This chain connects TRBV15 to TRBJ2-1; weak D call: TRBD2 (6 bases). The germline V gene encodes CDR1 LNHNV and CDR2 YYDKDF (reference sequence). The V and J ends lost 3 bases and 6 bases respectively, with 6 bases between them. CDR3 length: 12 amino acids. CDR3 nucleotides: TGTGCCACCAGCAGGGGGGGCAATGAGCAGTTCTTC. This codes for CATSRGGNEQFF.

The chain has TRBV5-4 and TRBJ2-7; 7 bases line up with TRBD2. V gave up 0 bases and J gave up 4 bases; unmatched junction bases: 7. The V gene's germline CDR1 is SGHNT and CDR2 YYREEE (reference sequence). The CDR3 extends over 15 amino acids. CDR3 residues: CASSLAASGGYEQYF. DNA of the CDR3: TGTGCCAGCAGCTTGGCCGCTAGCGGAGGTTACGAGCAGTACTTC. Filled out from reference TRBV5-4 and TRBJ2-7, the complete variable domain reads ETGVTQSPTHLIKTRGQQVTLRCSSQSGHNTVSWYQQALGQGPQFIFQYYREEENGRGNFPPRFSGLQFPNYSSELNVNALELDDSALYLCASSLAASGGYEQYFGPGTRLTVT.

The V gene is TRBV4-2, the J gene TRBJ1-2, with a weak D call TRBD1 (6 bases). The CDR3 sequence is 14 residues long. Per germline, CDR1 LGHNA and CDR2 YNFKEQ. The germline V and J ends were trimmed by 7 bases and 5 bases, with 17 bases remaining between them. In nucleotides, the CDR3 is TGTGCCAGCACCAACATAGGCCAGGGGTATGGCTACACCTTC. Translation: CASTNIGQGYGYTF.

In its sample, this clone was seen a few times. This rearrangement joins TRBV5-1 to TRBJ2-2, with 15 bases that match TRBD2. The CDR3 has 17 amino acids. The V and J ends lost 4 bases and 1 base, in that order; junction bases with no gene match: 2. In germline, CDR1 is SGHRS, CDR2 YFSETQ. The CDR3 region is CASSMGLAGGNTGELFF. DNA of the CDR3: TGCGCCAGCAGCATGGGACTAGCGGGAGGGAACACCGGGGAGCTGTTTTTT. The complete variable domain, with remaining parts taken from reference TRBV5-1 and TRBJ2-2, reads KAGVTQTPRYLIKTRGQQVTLSCSPISGHRSVSWYQQTPGQGLQFLFEYFSETQRNKGNFPGRFSGRQFSNSRSEMNVSTLELGDSALYLCASSMGLAGGNTGELFFGEGSRLTVL.

The gene calls are TRBV5-4 and TRBJ2-3, with 7 bases matching TRBD2. Germline CDR1 reads SGHNT; CDR2 reads YYREEE (reference sequence). V trimming: 5 bases; J trimming: 0 bases; junction bases outside the gene matches: 9. This CDR3 is built from 16 residues. CDR3 DNA sequence: TGTGCCAGCAGTTTCCGACTAGCTTCTAGCACAGATACGCAGTATTTT. Protein product: CASSFRLASSTDTQYF.

The genes are TRBV18 and TRBJ1-2, with 7 bases fitting TRBD1. The V gene end was trimmed by 5 bases and the J gene end by 1 base; junction bases not matched to a gene: 7. The V gene's germline CDR1 is KGHSH and CDR2 LQKENI. This CDR3 is 15 amino acids long. CDR3 protein: CASSTTGDLNYGYTF. The CDR3 DNA follows: TGTGCCAGCTCAACAACAGGGGATCTTAACTATGGCTACACCTTC.

The gene calls are TRBV20-1 and TRBJ2-7; TRBD1 aligns across 7 bases. Trimming removed 3 bases from V and 5 bases from J; junction bases left unmatched: 10. Germline CDR1 is DFQATT and CDR2 is SNEGSKA (reference sequence). There are 14 residues in the CDR3. The CDR3, as DNA: TGCAGTGCTAGTAGGACGACAGGGCGGAACGAGCAGTACTTC. Its protein product is CSASRTTGRNEQYF.

This chain connects TRBV5-5 to TRBJ2-7; 9 nucleotides agree with TRBD2. The CDR3 extends over 14 amino acids. The germline gives CDR1 SGHKS, CDR2 YYEKEE (reference sequence). Trimming removed 5 bases from V and 5 bases from J; junction bases left unmatched: 8. CDR3 coding DNA: TGTGCCAGCAGTTTTTTAGCGGGAGAGAACGAGCAGTACTTC. Its protein is CASSFLAGENEQYF.

The chain recombines TRBV7-3 with TRBJ2-3; 7 bases match TRBD2. The CDR3 contains 16 residues. Germline CDR1 is SGHTA and CDR2 is FQGTGA. V lost 5 bases to trimming and J lost 5 bases; unmatched junction nucleotides: 13. This CDR3 is CASSGISVAGRDTQYF. The CDR3 DNA reads as TGTGCCAGCAGCGGCATCTCGGTAGCGGGCAGAGATACGCAGTATTTT.

The chain couples TRBV15 to TRBJ2-7, with no clear D. The germline gives CDR1 LNHNV, CDR2 YYDKDF (reference sequence). V lost 0 bases and J lost 6, with 6 bases in between. The CDR3 loop spans 12 amino acids. The CDR3 DNA reads TGTGCCACCAGCAGAGATAGTACCGAGCAGTACTTC. It is translated as CATSRDSTEQYF. Drawing the rest from reference TRBV15 and TRBJ2-7, the complete variable domain is DAMVIQNPRYQVTQFGKPVTLSCSQTLNHNVMYWYQQKSSQAPKLLFHYYDKDFNNEADTPDNFQSRRPNTSFCFLDIRSPGLGDTAMYLCATSRDSTEQYFGPGTRLTVT.

The rearrangement joins TRBV7-9 to TRBJ2-1; D unclear. Trimming took off 1 base at V and 7 bases at J, with 14 bases between the two ends. Germline assignment: CDR1 SEHNR and CDR2 FQNEAQ (reference sequence). The CDR3 is 15 amino acids. The CDR3 DNA is TGTGCCAGCAGCTTAGGAGCGAGCGTAAATAATGAGCAGTTCTTC. It encodes CASSLGASVNNEQFF.

The rearrangement uses TRBV9 and TRBJ2-7; 8 nucleotides agree with TRBD2. CDR1 is SGDLS, CDR2 YYNGEE, per germline. The CDR3 contains 15 residues. The V gene end was trimmed by 0 bases and the J gene end by 2 bases; junction bases not matched to a gene: 4. The CDR3 DNA is TGTGCCAGCAGCGTAGGAGGACTAGCTCCCTACGAGCAGTACTTC. Translating gives CASSVGGLAPYEQYF.

This clone was picked up a small number of times. The chain has TRBV19 and TRBJ1-1; TRBD1 might be the D (6 bases). CDR3 length equals 13 residues. Trimming pared 6 bases from V and 1 base from J, leaving 9 bases between. Germline V gene lookup returns CDR1 LNHDA and CDR2 SQIVND (reference sequence). The CDR3 nucleotides are TGTGCCAGTAGACGGGACAAGAACACTGAAGCTTTCTTT. This sequence encodes CASRRDKNTEAFF.

The chain links TRBV9 to TRBJ2-7, with 15 nucleotides matching TRBD2. Trimming cost V 1 base and J 5 bases; bases outside gene matches: 4. CDR1 is SGDLS and CDR2 is YYNGEE in the germline V gene. The CDR3 contains 16 residues. CDR3 region: CASSVPRTSGRDEQYF. The CDR3 DNA is TGTGCCAGCAGCGTACCCAGGACTAGCGGGAGGGACGAGCAGTACTTC.

V and J are TRBV9 and TRBJ2-5; D possibly corresponds to TRBD1 (5 bases). The CDR3 contains 14 residues. V shed 4 bases and J shed 1 base, with 11 bases lying between them. Germline CDR1 is SGDLS and CDR2 is YYNGEE. The CDR3 coding sequence is TGTGCCAGCAGCCAGGGTCCCCTCCAAGAGACCCAGTACTTC. Amino acids: CASSQGPLQETQYF.

This clone was seen a single time. The V call is TRBV9, the J call TRBJ2-5, with 7 bases identical to TRBD1. V lost 4 bases and J lost 1; bases outside the gene matches: 4. The V gene's germline CDR1 is SGDLS and CDR2 YYNGEE. This CDR3 spans 14 amino acids. The CDR3 region is CASSLGQPQETQYF. The CDR3 bases are TGTGCCAGCAGCTTGGGACAGCCCCAAGAGACCCAGTACTTC.

Here the CDR3 reads CASKQTSGRGETQYF. The CDR3, as DNA: TGTGCCAGCAAACAGACTAGCGGGAGGGGAGAGACCCAGTACTTC. This chain joins TRBV6-5 and TRBJ2-5, with TRBD2 matching over 14 bases. This CDR3 is 15 amino acids long. V gave up 7 bases and J gave up 4 bases; unmatched junction bases: 5. Germline V CDR1 and CDR2: MNHEY, SVGAGI.

In this sample, this clone turned up a few times. The chain couples TRBV2 to TRBJ2-5; 10 nucleotides line up with TRBD1. J lost 5 bases, V lost 4 bases, and 4 bases had no gene match. Germline-derived CDR1 and CDR2 are SNHLY and FYNNEI. The CDR3 spans 14 residues. This CDR3 reads CASSVRQGAETQYF. CDR3 coding DNA: TGTGCCAGCAGTGTCCGACAGGGGGCTGAGACCCAGTACTTC.

The count of this clone is one. The rearrangement uses TRBV10-3 and TRBJ1-4; tentatively, D is TRBD1 (6 bases). The CDR3 consists of 14 residues. V was cut by 2 bases and J by 5 bases, with 9 bases left in between. Germline V gene lookup returns CDR1 ENHRY and CDR2 SYGVKD. CDR3: CAISERQVNEKLFF. For the CDR3, the DNA is TGTGCCATCAGTGAGAGACAGGTCAATGAAAAACTGTTTTTT.

The DNA of the CDR3 is TGTGCCAGCTCACCCTCGGGAGGGAGTATCTACGAGCAGTACTTC. As protein: CASSPSGGSIYEQYF. The gene calls are TRBV18 and TRBJ2-7; TRBD2 agrees at 8 bases. The length of the CDR3 is 15 residues. The germline gives CDR1 KGHSH, CDR2 LQKENI. V lost 3 bases, J lost 3 bases, and 7 bases stayed unmatched.

V is TRBV15 and J is TRBJ2-3, with TRBD2 as a possible D gene (6 bases). This CDR3 has 16 residues. The V gene lost 1 base and the J gene lost 2 bases, with 13 bases spanning the gap. CDR1 is LNHNV and CDR2 is YYDKDF in the germline V gene (reference sequence). The CDR3 DNA is TGTGCCACCAGCAGAGTGCGGGATCTTTACACAGATACGCAGTATTTT. It specifies CATSRVRDLYTDTQYF.